These 15 T cell receptor beta chains originate from one sample sequenced in a study of blood T cell repertoires in COVID-19. Some clones are missing from TCRdb's copy, which holds only in-frame ones; the method was immunoSEQ multiplex PCR. The table lists some 150,000 clones, approximately 91% of them singletons. The sequenced material came from peripheral blood. Receptors originate from a woman in her seventies with acute or convalescent COVID-19.

The chain recombines TRBV5-1 with TRBJ1-1, with a tentative D call TRBD1 (6 bases). This CDR3 spans 11 amino acids. Per germline, CDR1 SGHRS and CDR2 YFSETQ. Trimming pared 4 bases from V and 10 bases from J, leaving 11 bases between. CDR3 sequence (DNA): TGCGCCAGCAGCCAGGGGAGGGGAGCTTTCTTT. Protein product: CASSQGRGAFF.

The chain couples TRBV11-2 to TRBJ1-2, with 8 bases matching TRBD1. Germline V gene sequence: CDR1 SGHAT, CDR2 FQNNGV. The CDR3 length is 15 residues. V was pared by 4 bases and J by 7 bases, with 11 bases of the junction left unmatched. The CDR3 DNA follows: TGTGCCAGCAGCTCCCCCGCCCAGGGGGCTTCTGGCTACACCTTC. Residues: CASSSPAQGASGYTF.

This chain joins TRBV7-2 and TRBJ2-7; D gene uncertain. Germline V CDR1 and CDR2: SGHTA, FQGNSA. The CDR3 sequence is 13 residues long. V lost 1 base to trimming and J lost 6 bases, with 10 bases between them. This chain's CDR3 is CASSLVLGGEQYF. The CDR3 nucleotides read TGTGCCAGCAGCTTAGTTTTAGGCGGCGAGCAGTACTTC.

The chain is built from TRBV18 and TRBJ2-6; unclear D gene. CDR3 length: 15 amino acids. From germline, CDR1 is KGHSH and CDR2 LQKENI. V was pared by 3 bases and J by 4 bases, with 10 bases between. The CDR3 DNA sequence: TGTGCCAGCTCACCCGTGGGCTCCGGGGCCAACGTCCTGACTTTC. Translated, it gives CASSPVGSGANVLTF.

The chain joins TRBV30 to TRBJ1-5; TRBD1 matches 8 bases. Germline-derived CDR1 and CDR2 are GTSNPN and SVGIG (reference sequence). The CDR3 extends over 14 amino acids. Unmatched junction bases numbered 1, after V lost 0 bases and J lost 3 bases. CDR3 sequence (DNA): TGTGCCTGGAGTGTACAGGGGGACAATCAGCCCCAGCATTTT. This sequence encodes CAWSVQGDNQPQHF.

The genes are TRBV5-1 and TRBJ1-5; TRBD1 matches at 12 bases. Looked up from germline, CDR1 is SGHRS and CDR2 is YFSETQ. The CDR3 has 18 residues. The V segment lost 4 bases and the J segment 1 base; nucleotides outside the gene matches: 9. For the CDR3, the DNA is TGCGCCAGCAGCCCCGGGACAGGGGGCGAATTGAGCAATCAGCCCCAGCATTTT. Protein: CASSPGTGGELSNQPQHF.

The chain joins TRBV7-9 to TRBJ1-3; D is unresolved. This CDR3 has 14 amino acids. V was trimmed by 3 bases and J by 4 bases, leaving 10 bases between them. Looked up from germline, CDR1 is SEHNR and CDR2 is FQNEAQ (reference sequence). CDR3 nucleotides: TGTGCCAGCAGCTTCAACCCCGCGGGAAACACCATATATTTT. Its translation: CASSFNPAGNTIYF.

This sequence joins TRBV4-1 and TRBJ2-3; 10 nucleotides agree with TRBD2. The CDR3 is 17 residues long. Per germline, CDR1 MGHRA and CDR2 YSYEKL. The ends lost 1 base at V and 4 bases at J; junction bases unmatched: 8. CDR3 nucleotides: TGCGCCAGCAGCCAAGCCCAGCGGGGGGGCAAAGCAGATACGCAGTATTTT. This sequence encodes CASSQAQRGGKADTQYF.

The chain recombines TRBV4-3 with TRBJ1-2, with 9 bases lining up with TRBD1. V lost 0 bases to trimming and J lost 6 bases; unmatched junction nucleotides: 11. This CDR3 is 17 amino acids long. Germline V lookup: CDR1 LGHNA, CDR2 YSLEER. CDR3 amino acids: CASSQDVRGQGRDGYTF. Written as DNA, the CDR3 is TGCGCCAGCAGCCAAGACGTCAGGGGACAGGGAAGGGATGGCTACACCTTC.

V is TRBV29-1 and J is TRBJ1-5, with D maybe TRBD1 (5 bases). The ends were cut back, 6 bases at V and 7 bases at J, with 19 bases in the middle. The germline gives CDR1 SQVTM, CDR2 ANQGSEA. This CDR3 has 14 residues. The CDR3 DNA is TGCAGCGTCGGGGGGGACTCCCGAGGACAGCCCCAGCATTTT. Protein: CSVGGDSRGQPQHF.

The rearrangement links TRBV6-4 to TRBJ1-5; TRBD1 aligns across 7 bases. Germline CDR1 reads MRHNA; CDR2 reads SNTAGT. CDR3 length: 14 amino acids. Trimming removed 8 bases from V and 6 bases from J; junction bases left unmatched: 10. The chain's CDR3 is CASPDRVRSQPQHF. CDR3 bases: TGTGCCAGCCCTGACAGGGTACGGAGTCAGCCCCAGCATTTT.

This rearrangement joins TRBV7-9 to TRBJ1-5, with D unresolved. CDR1 SEHNR and CDR2 FQNEAQ come from the germline V gene (reference sequence). The V gene lost 5 bases and the J gene lost 2 bases, with 16 bases spanning the gap. The CDR3 is 16 residues long. The CDR3 nucleotides are TGTGCCAGCAGCCCCACCGGGGTTGGCGGCAATCAGCCCCAGCATTTT. This encodes CASSPTGVGGNQPQHF. The variable domain in full, completed from reference TRBV7-9 and TRBJ1-5, reads DTGVSQNPRHKITKRGQNVTFRCDPISEHNRLYWYRQTLGQGPEFLTYFQNEAQLEKSRLLSDRFSAERPKGSFSTLEIQRTEQGDSAMYLCASSPTGVGGNQPQHFGDGTRLSIL.

The chain employs TRBV18 and TRBJ2-4; 8 nucleotides agree with TRBD1. Germline V CDR1 and CDR2: KGHSH, LQKENI. The CDR3 consists of 17 residues. Unmatched junction bases numbered 5, after V lost 0 bases and J lost 1 base. The CDR3 DNA reads TGTGCCAGCTCACCACCTTCCAGGGGGCGCGCCAAAAACATTCAGTACTTC. It codes for CASSPPSRGRAKNIQYF.

This rearrangement joins TRBV19 to TRBJ1-2; 12 bases are shared with TRBD1. Germline V gene lookup returns CDR1 LNHDA and CDR2 SQIVND (reference sequence). The CDR3 loop spans 14 amino acids. After removal of 11 bases from V and 7 bases from J, the junction contained 11 bases not matched to a gene. The CDR3 spells CASSRQGQGAGYTF. The DNA for the CDR3 is TGTGCCTCAAGCCGGCAGGGACAGGGGGCTGGCTACACCTTC.

The chain carries TRBV3-1 (or the pseudogene TRBV3-2) and TRBJ1-2; TRBD1 agrees at 8 bases. The germline gives CDR1 LGHDT, CDR2 YNNKEL (reference sequence). The CDR3 length is 18 residues. Trimming cost V 0 bases and J 3 bases; bases outside gene matches: 12. The CDR3 DNA reads as TGTGCCAGCAGCCAAGATAGGACAGGGCAAGAGGAGGACTATGGCTACACCTTC. This encodes CASSQDRTGQEEDYGYTF.